Shown below are 22 T cell receptor beta chains from a single sample sequenced in a study of shared clonotypes between healthy human individuals. Clones were sequenced by immunoSEQ multiplex PCR, and TCRdb holds only the in-frame ones, with some missing. The sample has about 960,000 clones, 76% seen once. The sequenced sample consisted of memory CD4+ T cells sorted from blood. As for subset: CD45RA-negative fraction. These receptors all come from a man between 18 and 35 years old in good health.

The rearrangement links TRBV28 to TRBJ2-3; 8 bases align to TRBD2. Per germline, CDR1 MDHEN and CDR2 SYDVKM. The CDR3 is 16 amino acids. V gave up 5 bases and J gave up 3 bases; unmatched junction bases: 10. CDR3 DNA sequence: TGTGCCAGCAGTCCCCACCAGCGGGGGAGGACAGATACGCAGTATTTT. The encoded protein is CASSPHQRGRTDTQYF.

The chain couples TRBV2 to TRBJ2-6; 7 bases map to TRBD1. CDR3 length equals 14 residues. The junction had 6 bases not matched to a gene; V was cut back by 7 bases and J by 6 bases. Germline values: CDR1 SNHLY, CDR2 FYNNEI. This chain's CDR3 is CASNEGALANVLTF. CDR3 coding DNA: TGTGCCAGCAACGAGGGGGCCTTGGCCAACGTCCTGACTTTC.

The chain is built from TRBV9 and TRBJ2-2, with D unresolved. Germline V gene data show CDR1 as SGDLS and CDR2 as YYNGEE. Trimming took 0 bases from V and 1 from J, leaving 10 bases between them. This CDR3 is 16 amino acids long. This CDR3 reads CASSVGRRWNTGELFF. DNA of the CDR3: TGTGCCAGCAGCGTAGGCAGGAGATGGAACACCGGGGAGCTGTTTTTT.

The J gene is TRBJ2-3, the V gene TRBV30, with D unclear. CDR3 length: 11 amino acids. Germline V gives CDR1 GTSNPN, CDR2 SVGIG (reference sequence). The V gene lost 2 bases and the J gene lost 7 bases, with 7 bases spanning the gap. The CDR3 DNA reads as TGTGCCTGGAGTTTGTCGAATACGCAGTATTTT. Protein: CAWSLSNTQYF.

The V call is TRBV7-2, the J call TRBJ1-6; no clear D. V shed 1 base and J shed 14 bases, with 15 bases lying between them. This CDR3 has 14 amino acids. Germline loops: CDR1 SGHTA, CDR2 FQGNSA. Here the CDR3 DNA reads TGTGCCAGCAGCTTAGGGACGGCGGCAATGACCCTCCACTTT. Encoded protein: CASSLGTAAMTLHF. Based on the CDR3 plus reference TRBV7-2 and TRBJ1-6, the full variable domain is GAGVSQSPSNKVTEKGKDVELRCDPISGHTALYWYRQSLGQGLEFLIYFQGNSAPDKSGLPSDRFSAERTGGSVSTLTIQRTQQEDSAVYLCASSLGTAAMTLHFGNGTRLTVT.

The rearrangement links TRBV5-1 to TRBJ2-1, with D tentatively TRBD1 or TRBD2 (6 bases each). V lost 2 bases to trimming and J lost 3 bases, with 9 bases between them. The CDR3 sequence is 14 residues long. Germline V gives CDR1 SGHRS, CDR2 YFSETQ. CDR3 DNA: TGCGCCAGCAGCTTTGAGGGGGGCTACAATGAGCAGTTCTTC. Its protein is CASSFEGGYNEQFF.

The V call is TRBV6-4, the J call TRBJ1-6, with 8 positions matching TRBD1. Germline V gene data show CDR1 as MRHNA and CDR2 as SNTAGT. The CDR3 consists of 13 residues. V shed 4 bases and J 7 bases; nucleotides not matched to a gene: 0. The CDR3 loop is CASSGDRNSPLHF. The CDR3 nucleotides are TGTGCCAGCAGTGGGGACAGGAATTCACCCCTCCACTTT.

This CDR3 is CASSQINGELFF. In DNA form, the CDR3 reads TGCGCCAGCAGCCAAATTAACGGGGAGCTGTTTTTT. The chain joins TRBV4-3 to TRBJ2-2; no definite D call. This CDR3 is built from 12 residues. Germline V gene lookup returns CDR1 LGHNA and CDR2 YSLEER. Deletions cut 2 bases from V and 7 bases from J, with 5 bases between.

The chain recombines TRBV7-9 with TRBJ1-1; 7 bases align to TRBD1. The junction had 5 bases not matched to a gene; V was cut back by 4 bases and J by 0 bases. Germline CDR1 SEHNR, CDR2 FQNEAQ (reference sequence). The CDR3 sequence is 15 residues long. The CDR3, as DNA: TGTGCCAGCAGCTCCTCCGGGACAGTGAACACTGAAGCTTTCTTT. Protein sequence: CASSSSGTVNTEAFF.

This chain links TRBV19 with TRBJ1-4, with 8 nucleotides matching TRBD1. V lost 6 bases, J lost 7 bases, and 4 bases stayed unmatched. The CDR3 has 13 amino acids. Germline CDR1 and CDR2: LNHDA and SQIVND (reference sequence). CDR3 nucleotide sequence: TGTGCCAGTAGACTGGACAGGGCTGAAAAACTGTTTTTT. It translates to CASRLDRAEKLFF.

This rearrangement joins TRBV25-1 to TRBJ2-1; TRBD2 aligns across 8 bases. The germline V gene encodes CDR1 MGHDK and CDR2 SYGVNS. CDR3 length equals 15 residues. Trimming removed 6 bases from V and 8 bases from J; junction bases left unmatched: 12. In DNA form, the CDR3 reads TGTGCCAGCAGCGACTCCAGCGGGAGAAAGGATGAGCAGTTCTTC. This gives the protein CASSDSSGRKDEQFF. Drawing the rest from reference TRBV25-1 and TRBJ2-1, the complete variable domain is EADIYQTPRYLVIGTGKKITLECSQTMGHDKMYWYQQDPGMELHLIHYSYGVNSTEKGDLSSESTVSRIRTEHFPLTLESARPSHTSQYLCASSDSSGRKDEQFFGPGTRLTVL.

Here the CDR3 reads CASSRAAGGETQYF. As DNA, the CDR3 is TGTGCCAGCAGCAGAGCAGCGGGGGGAGAGACCCAGTACTTC. V gene TRBV7-9 combines with J gene TRBJ2-5; 9 nucleotides align to TRBD2. Trimming cost V 5 bases and J 4 bases; bases outside gene matches: 5. The CDR3 consists of 14 residues. Germline V CDR1 and CDR2: SEHNR, FQNEAQ (reference sequence).

The genes are TRBV5-1 and TRBJ1-4; TRBD1 is a possible D gene (6 bases). Trimming removed 0 bases from V and 8 bases from J, with 14 bases in between. The germline V gene has CDR1 SGHRS and CDR2 YFSETQ. The CDR3 runs to 15 residues. The CDR3 loop reads CASSLGEGVVEKLFF. Written as DNA, the CDR3 is TGCGCCAGCAGCTTGGGCGAGGGGGTGGTGGAAAAACTGTTTTTT.

The gene calls are TRBV7-9 and TRBJ1-6; D may be TRBD1 (6 bases). This CDR3 has 14 residues. Trimming left V 6 bases short and J 7 bases short, with 13 bases between. The germline V gene encodes CDR1 SEHNR and CDR2 FQNEAQ (reference sequence). This CDR3 reads CASRLGQINSPLHF. The DNA of the CDR3 is TGTGCCAGCAGGCTAGGACAGATAAATTCACCCCTCCACTTT.

DNA for the CDR3: TGCGCCAGCAGCAGAGACTCACTCGTTTACGAGCAGTACTTC. It yields the protein CASSRDSLVYEQYF. The chain has TRBV5-1 and TRBJ2-7; D unresolved. V lost 4 bases and J lost 4, with 15 bases in between. This CDR3 is 14 amino acids long. The germline CDR1 and CDR2 sequences are SGHRS and YFSETQ.

This clone appeared once. Given a much more abundant clone one base away, this may be a read error. The genes are TRBV7-2 and TRBJ2-5; D is ambiguous. Trimming shortened V by 1 base and J by 5 bases, and 8 bases separated the two germline ends. From germline, CDR1 is SGHTA and CDR2 FQGNSA. The CDR3 spans 13 residues. In DNA form, the CDR3 reads TGTGCCAGCAGCTTAGGAGCGTTGGAGACCCAGTACTTC. Translation gives CASSLGALETQYF.

There are a few counts of this clone. The chain has TRBV28 and TRBJ1-6, with a tentative D call TRBD1 (6 bases). The CDR3 extends over 16 amino acids. Trimming pared 5 bases from V and 7 bases from J, leaving 18 bases between. Germline V CDR1 and CDR2: MDHEN, SYDVKM. The CDR3 nucleotides read TGTGCCAGCAGTCCCCCCTTGGGCGGGGGCAATTCACCCCTCCACTTT. Translation gives CASSPPLGGGNSPLHF.

V usage is TRBV15 and J usage is TRBJ1-4; 8 nucleotides match TRBD1. From germline, CDR1 is LNHNV and CDR2 YYDKDF (reference sequence). The ends lost 0 bases at V and 8 bases at J; junction bases unmatched: 5. The CDR3 is made up of 15 amino acids. CDR3 bases: TGTGCCACCAGCAGAGATCAGGGGGCAATGGAAAAACTGTTTTTT. Its translation is CATSRDQGAMEKLFF.

The chain's CDR3 is CASSSPSRGYEQYF. In DNA form, the CDR3 reads TGTGCCAGCAGTTCACCCTCCCGGGGCTACGAGCAGTACTTC. The V call is TRBV27, the J call TRBJ2-7; a weak D match, TRBD2 (5 bases). Germline assignment: CDR1 MNHEY and CDR2 SMNVEV (reference sequence). Deletions cut 4 bases from V and 3 bases from J, with 13 bases between. The CDR3 loop spans 14 amino acids.

This clone has a handful of counts. The chain links TRBV5-1 to TRBJ2-5; 9 bases are shared with TRBD1. This CDR3 spans 16 amino acids. Germline CDR1 reads SGHRS; CDR2 reads YFSETQ. V was clipped by 4 bases and J by 5 bases; unmatched bases: 12. The CDR3 coding sequence is TGCGCCAGCAGCCCTCAACCGGGACAGGGATCCGAGACCCAGTACTTC. This gives the protein CASSPQPGQGSETQYF.

The chain couples TRBV5-6 to TRBJ2-2; 9 bases are shared with TRBD1. CDR3 length equals 15 residues. With V trimmed by 4 bases and J by 6 bases, 7 bases remained unmatched. The germline V gene encodes CDR1 SGHDT and CDR2 YYEEEE. The CDR3: CASSPDRGKAGELFF. CDR3 sequence (DNA): TGTGCCAGCAGCCCGGACAGGGGCAAGGCCGGGGAGCTGTTTTTT.

The gene calls are TRBV6-5 and TRBJ1-1; perhaps TRBD1 as D (6 bases). The CDR3 has 14 amino acids. Germline CDR1 reads MNHEY; CDR2 reads SVGAGI. Deletions cut 5 bases from V and 1 base from J, with 11 bases between. The CDR3 bases are TGTGCCAGCAGTAACAGGGAGGGGAACACTGAAGCTTTCTTT. Its translation: CASSNREGNTEAFF.